A selection of T cell receptor beta chains follows, all from one sample in a study of blood T cells in healthy people across ages. TCRdb processed the 5' RACE reads anew with MiXCR; each CDR3 protein has one entry. The table has about 1.6 million distinct CDR3 sequences, about 35% seen once. The sample consisted of blood. These TCRs come from a woman aged 25 to 39 in good health. Both conserved end residues are part of each CDR3. D genes are given only for firm matches. The size of a clone is reported for some rows only, either as once, few or many, or as a class for expanded clones.

len: 15; v_gene: TRBV20-1; d_gene: NA; j_gene: TRBJ2-3; abundance: NA; CDR3nt: TGCAGTGCTAGATCACCACGCAGGGCTCCAGATACGCAGTATTTT; CDR3aa: CSARSPRRAPDTQYF
len: 17; v_gene: TRBV19; d_gene: TRBD1; j_gene: TRBJ1-5; abundance: NA; CDR3nt: TGTGCCAGTAGTATAGTGGCGACAGGGGCTAACAATCAGCCCCAGCATTTT; CDR3aa: CASSIVATGANNQPQHF
len: 15; v_gene: TRBV5-1; d_gene: TRBD2; j_gene: TRBJ2-1; abundance: once; CDR3nt: TGCGCCAGCAGCCTGGGACTAGCGGACGGGAATAAGCAGTTCTTC; CDR3aa: CASSLGLADGNKQFF
len: 14; v_gene: TRBV15; d_gene: NA; j_gene: TRBJ2-1; abundance: NA; CDR3nt: TGTGCCACCAGCGGACCTTGGTCCTACAATGAGCAGTTCTTC; CDR3aa: CATSGPWSYNEQFF
len: 14; v_gene: TRBV4-2; d_gene: NA; j_gene: TRBJ1-1; abundance: NA; CDR3nt: TGTGCCAGCAGCCAAAACCAGGTCAACACTGAAGCTTTCTTT; CDR3aa: CASSQNQVNTEAFF
len: 15; v_gene: TRBV3-1; d_gene: NA; j_gene: TRBJ1-6; abundance: NA; CDR3nt: TGTGCCAGCAGCCACGTATCGGGAGGTCCCTCACCCCTCCACTTT; CDR3aa: CASSHVSGGPSPLHF
len: 16; v_gene: TRBV4-2; d_gene: NA; j_gene: TRBJ2-1; abundance: few; CDR3nt: TGTGCCAGCAGCCAAGGATTGGGGGGCAATTACAATGAGCAGTTCTTC; CDR3aa: CASSQGLGGNYNEQFF
len: 15; v_gene: TRBV5-1; d_gene: NA; j_gene: TRBJ2-4; abundance: NA; CDR3nt: TGCGCCACCTCGGTGGGTGGGGGAACCAAAAACATTCAGTACTTC; CDR3aa: CATSVGGGTKNIQYF
len: 17; v_gene: TRBV4-1; d_gene: TRBD1; j_gene: TRBJ1-2; abundance: NA; CDR3nt: TGCGCCAGCAGAGCGGGGAATTCAGGGGGCGCTTGGGATGGCTACACCTTC; CDR3aa: CASRAGNSGGAWDGYTF
len: 16; v_gene: TRBV5-1; d_gene: NA; j_gene: TRBJ2-5; abundance: few; CDR3nt: TGCGCCAGCAGCTTGGCGTACGGGAGAAGCGGGGAGACCCAGTACTTC; CDR3aa: CASSLAYGRSGETQYF
len: 17; v_gene: TRBV9; d_gene: NA; j_gene: TRBJ2-3; abundance: few; CDR3nt: TGTGCCAGCAGCGCAGCTCGGGACTCAAGCGAGGAGGATACGCAGTATTTT; CDR3aa: CASSAARDSSEEDTQYF
len: 15; v_gene: TRBV10-3; d_gene: NA; j_gene: TRBJ2-1; abundance: NA; CDR3nt: TGTGCCACCAGAGAGGGGGGTACTCCCTACAATGAGCAGTTCTTC; CDR3aa: CATREGGTPYNEQFF
len: 16; v_gene: TRBV27; d_gene: TRBD1; j_gene: TRBJ1-5; abundance: few; CDR3nt: TGTGCCAGCAGTGTTGGAGCTGCAGGGGGCGGTCAGCCCCAGCATTTT; CDR3aa: CASSVGAAGGGQPQHF
len: 15; v_gene: TRBV6-1; d_gene: NA; j_gene: TRBJ2-7; abundance: NA; CDR3nt: TGTGCCAGCAGTGAAGTGGGCCTAGGGGGCTACGAGCAGTACTTC; CDR3aa: CASSEVGLGGYEQYF
len: 17; v_gene: TRBV15; d_gene: NA; j_gene: TRBJ1-6; abundance: NA; CDR3nt: TGTGCCACCAGCCCTCGGGGCTTGGAAAAGTATAATTCACCCCTCCACTTT; CDR3aa: CATSPRGLEKYNSPLHF
len: 17; v_gene: TRBV9; d_gene: TRBD2; j_gene: TRBJ2-3; abundance: many; CDR3nt: TGTGCCAGCAGCGTAGGACTAGCCTATAGGAGCACAGATACGCAGTATTTT; CDR3aa: CASSVGLAYRSTDTQYF
len: 15; v_gene: TRBV20-1; d_gene: TRBD1; j_gene: TRBJ2-2; abundance: few; CDR3nt: TGCAGTGCTAGTCCGGTCCAGGGGGCGACCGGGGAGCTGTTTTTT; CDR3aa: CSASPVQGATGELFF
len: 14; v_gene: TRBV9; d_gene: NA; j_gene: TRBJ1-1; abundance: many; CDR3nt: TGTGCCAGCAGCGTCGGACAGAAGAACACTGAAGCTTTCTTT; CDR3aa: CASSVGQKNTEAFF
len: 15; v_gene: TRBV6-1; d_gene: NA; j_gene: TRBJ2-7; abundance: NA; CDR3nt: TGTGCCAGCAGTGAAGGTGCGGGGTGGTCCTACGAGCAGTACTTC; CDR3aa: CASSEGAGWSYEQYF
len: 18; v_gene: TRBV24-1; d_gene: TRBD2; j_gene: TRBJ2-1; abundance: NA; CDR3nt: TGTGCCACCAGTGATTCCCCATCTCTAGCGGGGGGGGTCAATGAGCAGTTCTTC; CDR3aa: CATSDSPSLAGGVNEQFF
len: 15; v_gene: TRBV28; d_gene: NA; j_gene: TRBJ2-1; abundance: NA; CDR3nt: TGTACCAGCAGTTTCACTGGGGGAACCTACAATGAGCAGTTCTTC; CDR3aa: CTSSFTGGTYNEQFF
len: 17; v_gene: TRBV24-1; d_gene: TRBD2; j_gene: TRBJ2-5; abundance: few; CDR3nt: TGTGCCACCAGTGATCCCCCGGCTAGCGGGAGGGAAGAGACCCAGTACTTC; CDR3aa: CATSDPPASGREETQYF
len: 11; v_gene: TRBV5-6; d_gene: NA; j_gene: TRBJ2-5; abundance: NA; CDR3nt: TGTGCCAGCAGCTTTAAACAGGAGCAGTACTTC; CDR3aa: CASSFKQEQYF
len: 13; v_gene: TRBV6-6; d_gene: NA; j_gene: TRBJ2-1; abundance: NA; CDR3nt: TGTGCCAGCGCCGGGGTCGCATACAATGAGCAGTTCTTC; CDR3aa: CASAGVAYNEQFF
len: 15; v_gene: TRBV12-3/TRBV12-4; d_gene: TRBD2; j_gene: TRBJ2-1; abundance: NA; CDR3nt: TGTGCCAGCAACAACCGGGGACTACCTAACAATAAGCAGTTCTTC; CDR3aa: CASNNRGLPNNKQFF
len: 13; v_gene: TRBV27; d_gene: NA; j_gene: TRBJ1-1; abundance: many; CDR3nt: TGTGCCAGCAATTCCCTAGGAGGCCCTGAAGCTTTCTTT; CDR3aa: CASNSLGGPEAFF
len: 13; v_gene: TRBV29-1; d_gene: NA; j_gene: TRBJ2-1; abundance: NA; CDR3nt: TGCAGCGGGAAGAGGGAGTCCTACAATGAGCAGTTCTTC; CDR3aa: CSGKRESYNEQFF
len: 17; v_gene: TRBV6-1; d_gene: TRBD1; j_gene: TRBJ1-5; abundance: NA; CDR3nt: TGTACCAGTAGAGGGGCAAAGGGACAGGGACAAAGTCAGCCCCAGCATTTT; CDR3aa: CTSRGAKGQGQSQPQHF
len: 19; v_gene: TRBV19; d_gene: TRBD1; j_gene: TRBJ2-6; abundance: NA; CDR3nt: TGTGCCAGTAGCCCCATGTGGACAGGGGGCAAGCCTGGGGCCAACGTCCTGACTTTC; CDR3aa: CASSPMWTGGKPGANVLTF
len: 15; v_gene: TRBV7-2; d_gene: TRBD2; j_gene: TRBJ2-1; abundance: few; CDR3nt: TGTGCCAGCAGTCTCGAGGGACTAGGGTTGTATGAGCAGTTCTTC; CDR3aa: CASSLEGLGLYEQFF
len: 16; v_gene: TRBV3-1; d_gene: NA; j_gene: TRBJ1-2; abundance: few; CDR3nt: TGTGCCAGCAGCCCCTGGAACAGGGAGGTCCTCTATGGCTACACCTTC; CDR3aa: CASSPWNREVLYGYTF
len: 13; v_gene: TRBV6-5; d_gene: TRBD2; j_gene: TRBJ2-1; abundance: few; CDR3nt: TGTGCCAGCCGAGTAGCGGGATACAATGAGCAGTTCTTC; CDR3aa: CASRVAGYNEQFF
len: 16; v_gene: TRBV28; d_gene: TRBD2; j_gene: TRBJ2-3; abundance: NA; CDR3nt: TGTGCCAGCAGTTTTGAGGGACTAGGGGTTCACGGTACGCAGTATTTT; CDR3aa: CASSFEGLGVHGTQYF
len: 16; v_gene: TRBV18; d_gene: NA; j_gene: TRBJ2-3; abundance: NA; CDR3nt: TGTGCCAGCTCACCATCGCAGGGTTTCGATTCAGATACGCAGTATTTT; CDR3aa: CASSPSQGFDSDTQYF
len: 15; v_gene: TRBV7-3; d_gene: TRBD2; j_gene: TRBJ2-1; abundance: NA; CDR3nt: TGTGCCAGCAGCCGAAGACTAGCGGGAGGGGGTGAGCAGTTCTTC; CDR3aa: CASSRRLAGGGEQFF
len: 16; v_gene: TRBV20-1; d_gene: TRBD2; j_gene: TRBJ2-3; abundance: once; CDR3nt: TGCAGCCCCGGGACTAGCGGGAGGGGCTTAGGGAATACGCAGTATTTT; CDR3aa: CSPGTSGRGLGNTQYF
len: 11; v_gene: TRBV20-1; d_gene: TRBD1; j_gene: TRBJ1-2; abundance: few; CDR3nt: TGCAGTGCACAGGGGGCCTTCGGCTACACCTTC; CDR3aa: CSAQGAFGYTF
len: 16; v_gene: TRBV4-1; d_gene: TRBD2; j_gene: TRBJ2-5; abundance: NA; CDR3nt: TGCGCCAGCAGCCAAGAGTCGACTAGCGGGGGAGAGACCCAGTACTTC; CDR3aa: CASSQESTSGGETQYF
len: 11; v_gene: TRBV29-1; d_gene: TRBD1; j_gene: TRBJ1-1; abundance: NA; CDR3nt: TGCAGCGCTGGGACAGGCCCCGAAGCTTTCTTT; CDR3aa: CSAGTGPEAFF
len: 15; v_gene: TRBV20-1; d_gene: NA; j_gene: TRBJ1-2; abundance: few; CDR3nt: TGCAGTGCTAGCCGGTCAGGGGAACCCGCTATTGGCTACACCTTC; CDR3aa: CSASRSGEPAIGYTF
len: 14; v_gene: TRBV28; d_gene: TRBD1; j_gene: TRBJ1-2; abundance: NA; CDR3nt: TGTGCCAGCAGTTTATCGGGACAGATGAATGGCTACACCTTC; CDR3aa: CASSLSGQMNGYTF
len: 13; v_gene: TRBV2; d_gene: NA; j_gene: TRBJ2-7; abundance: NA; CDR3nt: TGTGCCAGCCGGGCGCAGGGTCCCTACGAGCAGTACTTC; CDR3aa: CASRAQGPYEQYF
len: 15; v_gene: TRBV4-2; d_gene: TRBD2; j_gene: TRBJ2-7; abundance: few; CDR3nt: TGTGCCAGCAGCGGACGACTAGCGGGAGTTGGCGAGCAGTACTTC; CDR3aa: CASSGRLAGVGEQYF
len: 14; v_gene: TRBV5-1; d_gene: NA; j_gene: TRBJ1-1; abundance: NA; CDR3nt: TGCGCCAGCAGCTTGGCGTGGGACGGCACTGAAGCTTTCTTT; CDR3aa: CASSLAWDGTEAFF
len: 18; v_gene: TRBV27; d_gene: TRBD2; j_gene: TRBJ2-3; abundance: few; CDR3nt: TGTGCCAGCCCCCCCTGGCTAGCGGGAGCCTCTAGCACAGATACGCAGTATTTT; CDR3aa: CASPPWLAGASSTDTQYF
len: 14; v_gene: TRBV12-3/TRBV12-4; d_gene: NA; j_gene: TRBJ1-1; abundance: NA; CDR3nt: TGTGCCAGCAGTACCGGGACAACGAACACTGAAGCTTTCTTT; CDR3aa: CASSTGTTNTEAFF
len: 19; v_gene: TRBV27; d_gene: NA; j_gene: TRBJ2-7; abundance: few; CDR3nt: TGTGCCAGCAGTTTAATAGGTTGGGGGGACAGTGACCTGACCTACGAGCAGTACTTC; CDR3aa: CASSLIGWGDSDLTYEQYF
len: 13; v_gene: TRBV20-1; d_gene: NA; j_gene: TRBJ2-3; abundance: few; CDR3nt: TGCAGTGCAAGGGGTCTCGGACCAGATACGCAGTATTTT; CDR3aa: CSARGLGPDTQYF
len: 14; v_gene: TRBV5-1; d_gene: NA; j_gene: TRBJ2-5; abundance: NA; CDR3nt: TGCGCCAGCTTCCAGGGACCGAGTGAAGAGACCCAGTACTTC; CDR3aa: CASFQGPSEETQYF
len: 14; v_gene: TRBV12-3/TRBV12-4; d_gene: NA; j_gene: TRBJ2-1; abundance: few; CDR3nt: TGTGCCAGCGGCTGGGATGTCTCCTACAATGAGCAGTTCTTC; CDR3aa: CASGWDVSYNEQFF
len: 15; v_gene: TRBV7-7; d_gene: NA; j_gene: TRBJ2-5; abundance: NA; CDR3nt: TGTGCCAGCAGCTTAGGGATGGGGGGCCGAGAGACCCAGTACTTC; CDR3aa: CASSLGMGGRETQYF
len: 16; v_gene: TRBV10-3; d_gene: NA; j_gene: TRBJ2-3; abundance: NA; CDR3nt: TGTGCCATCAGTGAACTCAGCGGGTCTAGCACAGATACGCAGTATTTT; CDR3aa: CAISELSGSSTDTQYF
len: 14; v_gene: TRBV27; d_gene: NA; j_gene: TRBJ2-5; abundance: NA; CDR3nt: TGTGCCAGCAGTCCCGCGAGGGCCGAAGAGACCCAGTACTTC; CDR3aa: CASSPARAEETQYF
len: 17; v_gene: TRBV7-2; d_gene: TRBD2; j_gene: TRBJ2-1; abundance: NA; CDR3nt: TGTGCCAGCAGCCTTGGCCTTCTAGCGGGGGGACTCAATGAGCAGTTCTTC; CDR3aa: CASSLGLLAGGLNEQFF
len: 14; v_gene: TRBV6-5; d_gene: TRBD1; j_gene: TRBJ1-2; abundance: few; CDR3nt: TGTGCCAGCAGTTACTCACAGGGGGTCTATGGCTACACCTTC; CDR3aa: CASSYSQGVYGYTF
len: 14; v_gene: TRBV15; d_gene: TRBD2; j_gene: TRBJ2-1; abundance: NA; CDR3nt: TGTGCCACCAGCAAAGCGGGAGTGTACAATGAGCAGTTCTTC; CDR3aa: CATSKAGVYNEQFF
len: 15; v_gene: TRBV6-5; d_gene: TRBD1; j_gene: TRBJ2-7; abundance: few; CDR3nt: TGTGCCAGCAGTTCCCCGGGCAGGGGGCCTTTCGAGCAGTACTTC; CDR3aa: CASSSPGRGPFEQYF